This TCR beta chain is from a study of Ad26.COV2.S vaccination and SARS-CoV-2 variants. Study-level information: Participant was drawn from the COV1001 Ad26.COV2.S trial arm.

The study's findings and limits: Among vaccine recipients, spike-specific TCR breadth exceeded that of placebo recipients. Estimates derived from TCR breadth and depth analyses may have underestimated total T cell responses.

This CDR3 has 15 residues. Germline V gene sequence: CDR1 ENHRY, CDR2 SYGVKD. Losses at the gene ends were 0 bases for V and 1 base for J; bases not matched to a gene: 2. Described treatment: roughly 19 received Ad26.COV2.S at low or high dose, single or two shots; several received placebo; per-sample allocation not given. Sampling occurred on day 63 after the first vaccine or placebo injection. Donation came from an adult in Boston who was aged 18-55 years. This clone was seen just once. Its antigen is currently unknown. Sequencing was performed with immunoSEQ multiplex PCR; in TCRdb, only in-frame clones are kept and a portion is missing. The repertoire consists of roughly 460,000 clones, with roughly nine tenths occurring once and the leading ten covering 1.7%.

This chain connects TRBV10-3 to TRBJ2-7; 8 bases are a match to TRBD2. The sequence came from a person between 18 and 65 years old who received the Ad26.COV2.S COVID-19 vaccine or a placebo. Source: peripheral blood, taken in a trial of Ad26.COV2.S vaccine versus placebo. CDR3 amino acids: CAISESLAESYEQYF. CDR3 nucleotides: TGTGCCATCAGTGAGTCACTAGCGGAATCCTACGAGCAGTACTTC.